This TCR beta chain came from a study of cytotoxic CD8 clonotypes in ibrutinib-treated CLL. Study-level background: When averaged across all of the samples, the counts came to a few hundred thousand productive templates and about 90,000 productive rearrangements. Findings and limits, study-wide: Upon ibrutinib response clonality rose, and upon progression it fell back toward baseline. Investigators sampled sustained-remission and progressing patients at differing times.

Comments on this clone: As yet, its antigen is unknown.

J gave up 0 bases and V 10 bases, and 8 bases lay outside the gene matches. Germline assignment: CDR1 ENHRY and CDR2 SYGVKD. This CDR3 is built from 15 residues. The assay was immunoSEQ multiplex PCR, and TCRdb's table has in-frame clones only and misses some. The sample holds around 77,000 clones; 70% to 90% are singletons and the top ten take roughly 7.7%. This receptor was identified in a human donor with chronic lymphocytic leukemia. J is TRBJ2-1 and V is TRBV10-3, with TRBD2 identical over 8 bases. This specimen was PBMCs, taken at disease progression, from a patient treated with ibrutinib. The chain's CDR3 is CASSGGGSSYNEQFF. The CDR3 DNA follows: TGTGCCAGCTCCGGGGGGGGGAGCTCCTACAATGAGCAGTTCTTC.